Shown below are 9 T cell receptor beta chains from a single sample sequenced in a study of blood T cells in healthy people across ages. The second PCR ran roughly 7 to 12 cycles with a sample-barcoded 5' primer and J-beta primers. From the 5' RACE reads, TCRdb called clonotypes with MiXCR, one entry per CDR3 protein. The sample consists of around 1,100,000 distinct CDR3 sequences, approximately 38% of them appearing once. Source material: blood. Every receptor here comes from a man between 18 and 29 years old in good health.

There are many counts of this clonotype. The chain links TRBV11-1 to TRBJ2-1; D not resolved. Trimming removed 5 bases from V and 3 bases from J, with 5 bases in between. Germline values: CDR1 SGHAT, CDR2 FQDESV (reference sequence). The CDR3 has 12 amino acids. This chain's CDR3 is CASSMNYNEQFF. CDR3 coding DNA: TGTGCCAGCAGCATGAACTACAATGAGCAGTTCTTC. The full variable domain, its missing parts supplied by reference TRBV11-1 and TRBJ2-1, is EAEVAQSPRYKITEKSQAVAFWCDPISGHATLYWYRQILGQGPELLVQFQDESVVDDSQLPKDRFSAERLKGVDSTLKIQPAELGDSAMYLCASSMNYNEQFFGPGTRLTVL.

This clonotype was observed a handful of times. The CDR3 DNA reads as TGTGCCAGCAGTTACCGCTTGGGGGGGACCCACACAGATACGCAGTATTTT. Amino acid sequence: CASSYRLGGTHTDTQYF. This chain uses TRBV6-2 or TRBV6-3 with TRBJ2-3, with 7 bases aligning to TRBD2. This CDR3 contains 17 residues. Germline V CDR1 and CDR2: MNHEY, SVGEGT. Trimming took 2 bases from V and 2 from J; bases not matched to a gene: 10.

The rearrangement joins TRBV5-5 to TRBJ2-4, with a tentative D call TRBD1 (6 bases). The J call may be mistaken, given a closer DNA end match to TRBJ2-7. The CDR3 is 13 amino acids. The V gene's germline CDR1 is SGHKS and CDR2 YYEKEE (reference sequence). CDR3 bases: TGTGCCAGCAGCTTGTTAACAGGGTACGAGCAGTACTTC. Its translation: CASSLLTGYEQYF.

This clonotype was counted between two and nine times. This chain links TRBV20-1 with TRBJ1-5; 9 bases are a match to TRBD1. The V and J ends lost 5 bases and 5 bases, in that order; junction bases with no gene match: 10. Per the germline V gene, CDR1 is DFQATT and CDR2 is SNEGSKA (reference sequence). The CDR3 consists of 15 residues. The CDR3 DNA follows: TGCAGTGCTCGCCCTCGGACAGGGGTCGATCAGCCCCAGCATTTT. Translating gives CSARPRTGVDQPQHF.

The chain combines TRBV20-1 with TRBJ2-3, with a possible D match to TRBD2 (6 bases). V lost 6 bases to trimming and J lost 6 bases, with 22 bases between them. Germline assignment: CDR1 DFQATT and CDR2 SNEGSKA (reference sequence). The CDR3 contains 15 residues. CDR3 nucleotide sequence: TGCAGTGCCAAAATCGGGACTTCCACCCAGGATACGCAGTATTTT. Translation: CSAKIGTSTQDTQYF.

This chain links TRBV5-1 with TRBJ1-1; the D is unclear. Trimming shortened V by 4 bases and J by 4 bases, and 14 bases separated the two germline ends. CDR3 size: 14 residues. CDR1 is SGHRS and CDR2 is YFSETQ in the germline V gene. CDR3 residues: CASSQDPMGTEAFF. The CDR3 nucleotides are TGCGCCAGCAGCCAGGACCCCATGGGCACTGAAGCTTTCTTT. The complete variable domain, with remaining parts taken from reference TRBV5-1 and TRBJ1-1, reads KAGVTQTPRYLIKTRGQQVTLSCSPISGHRSVSWYQQTPGQGLQFLFEYFSETQRNKGNFPGRFSGRQFSNSRSEMNVSTLELGDSALYLCASSQDPMGTEAFFGQGTRLTVV.

The J gene is TRBJ2-3, the V gene TRBV20-1; 10 bases fit TRBD2. Germline values: CDR1 DFQATT, CDR2 SNEGSKA (reference sequence). V shed 5 bases and J 6 bases; nucleotides not matched to a gene: 20. The length of the CDR3 is 18 residues. CDR3 DNA sequence: TGCAGTGCTGGATCCCTAGCGGGGGATGTCGACTTCCGGGATACGCAGTATTTT. This encodes CSAGSLAGDVDFRDTQYF.

This sequence joins TRBV20-1 and TRBJ1-5; D is unclear. V shed 6 bases and J shed 2 bases, with 11 bases lying between them. Germline V lookup: CDR1 DFQATT, CDR2 SNEGSKA (reference sequence). The CDR3 has 13 residues. The CDR3 sequence: CSARWAGNQPQHF. In DNA, the CDR3 is TGCAGTGCCCGGTGGGCAGGCAATCAGCCCCAGCATTTT.

V usage is TRBV18 and J usage is TRBJ1-5; D remains ambiguous. The CDR3 extends over 15 amino acids. V lost 3 bases, J lost 7 bases, and 16 bases lay in between. In germline, CDR1 is KGHSH, CDR2 LQKENI. The CDR3 nucleotides are TGTGCCAGCTCACCGTCGAGGGAAAGCGGGCAGCCCCAGCATTTT. Its protein is CASSPSRESGQPQHF.